This T cell receptor (beta chain) was captured in a study of metastatic and nonmetastatic thyroid tumors (dated by TCRdb to 2019 to 2021). Study-wide context: The researchers compared repertoires between peripheral blood samples and tumor or nodule tissue samples from patients with malignant or benign thyroid disease. The study at large found these results: TCR beta diversity was reported as significantly higher in malignant tumors than in benign nodules, in both blood and tumor samples.

This clone was counted a few times. It has no known antigen specificity. Compared with germline, one end of the junction differs, possibly owing to a read error. Including the terminal cysteine and phenylalanine, the CDR3 comprises 15 residues. CDR3 DNA is the only sequence kept; it has 45 bases, read in frame from the first base. Looking up the germline V gene yields CDR1 MNHNS and CDR2 SASEGT. To prepare the library, PCR was applied. Sequencing was performed on an Illumina HiSeq 4000. High-throughput sequencing was used to profile the CDR3 region of the TCR beta-chain in every patient. The authors processed their data as follows. CDR3 differences across clinicopathological groups were used to build a classifier for discriminating distant-metastatic papillary thyroid cancer patients. The Shannon index was used to assess repertoire diversity, and the Morisita-Horn index was used to assess tumor-blood repertoire similarity. The public reads were quality trimmed at Q25 with fastp and then assembled into clones with MiXCR by TCRdb, keeping productive beta chains. The V and J calls follow TCRdb's processing rather than the paper's. In all, the sample holds under 30,000 clones, and roughly 20% of those were seen once. About a quarter of the sample belongs to the ten largest clones.

No patient had received any treatment before thyroid surgery. The study retrospectively analysed patient clinical samples collected from about 2012 to 2018 using T-cell receptor beta sequencing. What was sequenced was blood. The sequence is built from TRBV6-1 and TRBJ2-1; the D gene assignment is perhaps TRBD1 or TRBD2, with each matching 5 bases. The receptor was derived from a male donor with papillary thyroid cancer or a benign thyroid nodule (not recorded which). Some clones in this sample may be carry-over from other donors' samples. At the DNA level, the sequence is TGCGCCAGCAGTGAAGGGACCCCTTCCTACAATGAGCAGTTCTTC. Its protein is CASSEGTPSYNEQFF.